A selection of T cell receptor beta chains follows, all from one sample in a study of cytomegalovirus exposure and HLA in healthy donors. TCRdb keeps only in-frame clones here, not all; method: immunoSEQ multiplex PCR. This sample has about 90,000 clones; around 68% occur once, and the top ten carry approximately 20%. The sample was PBMCs. These receptors were collected from a man aged 25-45 years in good health and CMV-seropositive. Each CDR3 is given without its conserved first and last residue. Fields, in order: CDR3 length, J gene, clone size, V gene, CDR3 protein. The size entry is marked missing in some rows and otherwise reads once, few, many or a size class.

11,TRBJ2-3,-,TRBV29-1,SVEATGADTQY
16,TRBJ2-7,-,TRBV4-2,ASSQESGSGGFPYEQY
11,TRBJ1-1,-,TRBV14,ASSRQGNTEAF
14,TRBJ2-5,-,TRBV4-3,ASSQGTGGYQETQY
12,TRBJ1-5,-,TRBV5-1,ASSLGQGGQPQN
11,TRBJ1-2,-,TRBV19,ASSIGTGYGYT
13,TRBJ1-2,-,TRBV27,ASSSQTGGLGGYT
11,TRBJ1-2,-,TRBV29-1,SVGGEVNYGYT
14,TRBJ2-4,-,TRBV28,ASSSPRAGLGNIQY
13,TRBJ2-5,-,TRBV4-3,ASSQDRREGETQY
13,TRBJ1-1,-,TRBV27,ASSFSGTGRTEAF
13,TRBJ2-7,once,TRBV15,ATSRYRDRGYEQY
12,TRBJ1-4,-,TRBV5-1,ASSLGGVNEKLF
11,TRBJ2-1,-,TRBV28,ASSLTGMNEQF
11,TRBJ2-7,-,TRBV6-5,ASRQGARNEQY
14,TRBJ1-5,few,TRBV2,ASSEGPDRGGQPQH
12,TRBJ2-7,few,TRBV6-5,ASSLGQFFYEQY
14,TRBJ1-1,-,TRBV27,ASSGVGGRLNTEAF
12,TRBJ2-1,-,TRBV9,ASGTSGGYNEQF
13,TRBJ2-7,-,TRBV5-1,ASSMNRGPAYEQY
12,TRBJ1-2,few,TRBV7-7,ASSLQGANYGYT
11,TRBJ1-1,many,TRBV5-6,ASSFQGWTEAF
13,TRBJ2-1,-,TRBV30,AWSVPSGGGNEQF
14,TRBJ2-7,-,TRBV4-2,ASSQGEASGVYEQY
12,TRBJ2-7,-,TRBV9,ASSFTGGAYEQY
13,TRBJ2-1,-,TRBV5-1,ASSLDRGSYNEQF
11,TRBJ1-2,few,TRBV2,ASSGQGASGYT
10,TRBJ2-7,-,TRBV30,ASGQSQYEQY
12,TRBJ2-5,-,TRBV9,ASSPGDSQETQY
14,TRBJ1-1,-,TRBV5-1,ASSKKVGGANTEAF
15,TRBJ2-3,-,TRBV4-2,ASSQDPWATITDTQY
15,TRBJ2-1,-,TRBV27,ASSSGLAGGAYNEQF
12,TRBJ1-5,-,TRBV5-1,ASSLDGGDQPQH
13,TRBJ2-7,once,TRBV19,ASSPKQGISYERY
16,TRBJ1-5,-,TRBV7-9,ASSHPEGQGAKDQPQH
13,TRBJ2-7,once,TRBV9,ASSDGGGVVHEQY
10,TRBJ1-1,few,TRBV14,ASSQSYTEAF
12,TRBJ2-7,-,TRBV28,ASSGALGSYEQY
14,TRBJ1-5,-,TRBV7-2,ASSPGQPNFNQPQH
8,TRBJ2-1,-,TRBV29-1,SVQVTEQF
12,TRBJ1-6,-,TRBV10-3,AISSTGGASPLH
11,TRBJ1-5,once,TRBV7-9,ASSVTATGPQH
14,TRBJ2-7,-,TRBV5-1,ASSLLLAGGSYEQY
12,TRBJ1-4,few,TRBV19,ASSRLATNEKLF
11,TRBJ1-1,-,TRBV6-6,ASSTTGSTEAF
9,TRBJ2-7,-,TRBV2,ASREAYEQY
11,TRBJ1-2,-,TRBV2,ASSETQGEGYT
13,TRBJ1-1,-,TRBV5-1,ASRAGGGWRTEAF
12,TRBJ1-3,-,TRBV6-5,ASSPLRSGNTIY
11,TRBJ1-4,-,TRBV6-1,ASSGEAGEKLF
12,TRBJ2-7,-,TRBV7-2,ASSRQRQGYEQY